This T cell receptor (beta chain) stems from a study of post-analysis software for immune sequencing data. There are 15 residues in the CDR3. The ends lost 6 bases at V and 3 bases at J; junction bases unmatched: 7. This clonotype was seen a handful of times. Its antigen is unidentified. Study-wide results and caveats: The study found TRBV5-6, TRBV5-1 and TRBV20-1 among a few TRBV segments more frequent in patients than controls. Multiple sclerosis patients showed significantly lower normalized Chao1 diversity than controls did.

Carried by the TCR beta cDNA libraries were unique molecular identifiers. TCRdb ran MiXCR on the PCR reads and lists one entry per CDR3 protein. The repertoire holds 600,000 to 750,000 distinct CDR3 sequences, with 55% to 60% as singletons. This receptor was identified in a girl aged 2-10 years with multiple sclerosis. Material for sequencing was blood. The chain combines TRBV12-3 or TRBV12-4 with TRBJ2-7; 11 bases are shared with TRBD2. The CDR3 nucleotides read TGTGCCAGCAGCTTCGGGACTAGCGGTTACTACGAGCAGTACTTC. Amino acids: CASSFGTSGYYEQYF.